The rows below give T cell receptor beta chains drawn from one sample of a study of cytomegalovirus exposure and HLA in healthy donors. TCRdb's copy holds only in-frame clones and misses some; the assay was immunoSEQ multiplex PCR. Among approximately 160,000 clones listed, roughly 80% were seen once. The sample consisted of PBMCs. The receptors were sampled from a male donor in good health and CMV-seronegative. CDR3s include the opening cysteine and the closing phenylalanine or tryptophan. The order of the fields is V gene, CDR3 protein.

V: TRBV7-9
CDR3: CASQTRSGANVLTF

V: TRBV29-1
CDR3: CSVQNTEAFF

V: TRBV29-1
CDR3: CSTAGGETTYEQYF

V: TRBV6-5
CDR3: CASSYAGSQPQHF

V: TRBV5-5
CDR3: CASRSGSSGSYGYTF

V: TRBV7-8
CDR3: CASSLASGRWQETQYF

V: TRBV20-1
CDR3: CSAWGETEAFF

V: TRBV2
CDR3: CASSLWPELHRNNQPQHF

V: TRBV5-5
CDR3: CASSLAIYNEQFF

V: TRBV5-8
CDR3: CASSFRTGPEAYEQYF

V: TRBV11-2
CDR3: CASSPHVQGSSYEQYF

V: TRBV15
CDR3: CATSSEGIHEQYF

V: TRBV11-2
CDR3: CASSSVYQFLAGDDYEQYF

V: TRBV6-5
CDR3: CASWTSIGELFF

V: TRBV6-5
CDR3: CASTSGTYEQYF

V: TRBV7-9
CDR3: CASSLSETQYF

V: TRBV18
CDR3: CASSPRDGDYEQYF

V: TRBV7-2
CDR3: CASSTGTGGYEQYF

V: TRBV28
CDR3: CASSWRGNIQYF

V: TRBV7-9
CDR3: CASSPRTSGRNEQYF

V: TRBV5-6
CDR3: CASSLQGYEQYF

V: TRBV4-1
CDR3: CASSQPKLGEQYF

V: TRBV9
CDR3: CASSVDRGENLGFDGELFF

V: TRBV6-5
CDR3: CASSPTSGSVGEQFF

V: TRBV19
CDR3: CASTTGLAGVYEQYF

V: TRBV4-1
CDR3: CASSQGHRAHNEQFF

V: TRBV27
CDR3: CASSSYRDREPYEQYF

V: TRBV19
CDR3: CASSTGQGASYSNQPQHF

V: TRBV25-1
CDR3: CASSTVSGEGGTLDTQYF